This T cell receptor (beta chain) was sequenced for a study of Graves' ophthalmopathy and Graves' hyperthyroidism. Transcripts of RNA were the source for amplifying TCR beta CDR3 regions. The workflow started with a first-round RT-PCR run with HTBI primers and then moved on to a second-round multiplex PCR. Each CDR3 protein gets one entry after TCRdb re-called the multiplex PCR reads with MiXCR. The sample lists around 670,000 distinct CDR3 sequences; about 44% were seen once. This CDR3 contains 18 residues. The junction had 10 bases not matched to a gene; V was cut back by 1 base and J by 4 bases. Per the germline V gene, CDR1 is LNHDA and CDR2 is SQIVND (reference sequence).

The clonotype originates from an adult man with Graves' ophthalmopathy. The sample was peripheral blood. V gene TRBV19 combines with J gene TRBJ2-2; the match to TRBD2 covers 9 bases. The CDR3 DNA reads TGTGCCAGTAGTATAGGTCCTAGCGGGATAGGTCGCACCGGGGAGCTGTTTTTT. Its translation is CASSIGPSGIGRTGELFF.